This is a list of T cell receptor beta chains from one sample in a study of blood T cell repertoires in COVID-19. Sequenced by immunoSEQ multiplex PCR; TCRdb stores in-frame clones only, minus some. In the table there are fewer than 450,000 clones, around nine tenths of which are singletons. The material sequenced was peripheral blood. The receptors stem from a woman younger than 30 who had recovered from COVID-19. The CDR3 runs from the conserved cysteine through the conserved F or W. The order of the fields is CDR3 protein, V gene.

CDR3 protein: CASSETGSGNTIYF; V gene: TRBV25-1
CDR3 protein: CATSDRIQGLYNEQFF; V gene: TRBV24-1
CDR3 protein: CASSSSGRGRTGELFF; V gene: TRBV12-1
CDR3 protein: CASSTLTSGRYNEQFF; V gene: TRBV19
CDR3 protein: CASSLAPIETQYF; V gene: TRBV11-3
CDR3 protein: CASSPGTGENTEAFF; V gene: TRBV18
CDR3 protein: CATSDLFGETQYF; V gene: TRBV24-1
CDR3 protein: CASQKGFADTQYF; V gene: TRBV6-5
CDR3 protein: CASSEYQGGAEKLFF; V gene: TRBV25-1
CDR3 protein: CASSLFAGDTQYF; V gene: TRBV11-3
CDR3 protein: CAWSTATWNSPLHF; V gene: TRBV30
CDR3 protein: CASSLGDRGPGNQPQHF; V gene: TRBV7-6
CDR3 protein: CASSFSRSTEAFF; V gene: TRBV6-2/TRBV6-3
CDR3 protein: CASSFSTGGGETQYF; V gene: TRBV6-5
CDR3 protein: CATSREAIPQGVGTNEKLFF; V gene: TRBV15
CDR3 protein: CASSAGLAATDTQYF; V gene: TRBV10-1
CDR3 protein: CARKTGDNEQFF; V gene: TRBV30
CDR3 protein: CASSRTGANEKLFF; V gene: TRBV19
CDR3 protein: CASSYGREWADTQYF; V gene: TRBV6-5
CDR3 protein: CASSLLGGIHNEQFF; V gene: TRBV5-1
CDR3 protein: CASSQDSGYNTEAFF; V gene: TRBV4-1
CDR3 protein: CASSTTVGSTPDTQYF; V gene: TRBV27
CDR3 protein: CASSLPGDTEAFF; V gene: TRBV6-5
CDR3 protein: CASSSVGQGTGELFF; V gene: TRBV5-1
CDR3 protein: CASSQDRGDSPLHF; V gene: TRBV7-9